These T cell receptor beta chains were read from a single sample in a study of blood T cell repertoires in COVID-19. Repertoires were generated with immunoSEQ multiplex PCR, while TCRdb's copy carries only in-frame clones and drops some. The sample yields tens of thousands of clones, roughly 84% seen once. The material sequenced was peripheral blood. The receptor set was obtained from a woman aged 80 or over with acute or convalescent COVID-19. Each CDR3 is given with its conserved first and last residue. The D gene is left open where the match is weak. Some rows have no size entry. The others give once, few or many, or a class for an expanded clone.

cdr3_aa: CASSEVVGGPQHF
cdr3_nt: TGTGCCAGCAGTGAAGTGGTGGGGGGACCCCAGCATTTT
d_call: NA
j_call: TRBJ1-5
clone_size: NA
v_call: TRBV25-1

cdr3_aa: CASSVGGGQGNEKLFF
cdr3_nt: TGTGCCAGCAGCGTAGGAGGGGGACAGGGGAATGAAAAACTGTTTTTT
d_call: TRBD1
j_call: TRBJ1-4
clone_size: NA
v_call: TRBV9

cdr3_aa: CASSLADNTGELFF
cdr3_nt: TGTGCCAGCAGCTTAGCAGATAACACCGGGGAGCTGTTTTTT
d_call: NA
j_call: TRBJ2-2
clone_size: NA
v_call: TRBV7-3

cdr3_aa: CASSLVGLAGGYNEQFF
cdr3_nt: TGTGCCAGCAGCTTAGTTGGACTAGCGGGGGGGTACAATGAGCAGTTCTTC
d_call: TRBD2
j_call: TRBJ2-1
clone_size: NA
v_call: TRBV7-2

cdr3_aa: CASKRRGEKLFF
cdr3_nt: TGTGCCAGCAAAAGGAGGGGCGAAAAACTGTTTTTT
d_call: NA
j_call: TRBJ1-4
clone_size: NA
v_call: TRBV19

cdr3_aa: CASSPQGAQTGNTIYF
cdr3_nt: TGCGCCAGCAGCCCTCAGGGGGCGCAAACGGGAAACACCATATATTTT
d_call: TRBD1
j_call: TRBJ1-3
clone_size: NA
v_call: TRBV5-1

cdr3_aa: CASSLVGTGSDEQYF
cdr3_nt: TGTGCCAGCAGCTTGGTGGGGACAGGGAGCGACGAGCAGTACTTC
d_call: TRBD1
j_call: TRBJ2-7
clone_size: NA
v_call: TRBV5-6

cdr3_aa: CASSQYTGAYGYTF
cdr3_nt: TGTGCCAGCAGTCAGTATACAGGGGCCTATGGCTACACCTTC
d_call: TRBD1
j_call: TRBJ1-2
clone_size: once
v_call: TRBV6-5

cdr3_aa: CASSNLDSESTDTQYF
cdr3_nt: TGTGCCAGCAGCAACCTGGACAGCGAAAGCACAGATACGCAGTATTTT
d_call: NA
j_call: TRBJ2-3
clone_size: NA
v_call: TRBV11-1

cdr3_aa: CASSLSRGTGQPQHF
cdr3_nt: TGTGCCAGCAGCTTATCACGGGGAACGGGGCAGCCCCAGCATTTT
d_call: NA
j_call: TRBJ1-5
clone_size: NA
v_call: TRBV7-2

cdr3_aa: CASSYLALYGYTF
cdr3_nt: TGTGCCAGCAGTTACTTAGCCCTGTATGGCTACACCTTC
d_call: NA
j_call: TRBJ1-2
clone_size: NA
v_call: TRBV6-2/TRBV6-3

cdr3_aa: CASSSDRDNQPQHF
cdr3_nt: TGTGCCAGCAGTTCTGACAGGGACAATCAGCCCCAGCATTTT
d_call: TRBD1
j_call: TRBJ1-5
clone_size: NA
v_call: TRBV9

cdr3_aa: CASRPKSQGNYGYTF
cdr3_nt: TGTGCCAGCAGACCAAAGAGTCAGGGAAACTATGGCTACACCTTC
d_call: NA
j_call: TRBJ1-2
clone_size: NA
v_call: TRBV27

cdr3_aa: CASSLIGGTGGNQPQHF
cdr3_nt: TGTGCCAGCAGTCTAATTGGAGGGACAGGGGGTAATCAGCCCCAGCATTTT
d_call: TRBD1
j_call: TRBJ1-5
clone_size: NA
v_call: TRBV6-6

cdr3_aa: CASSPEGHYGYTF
cdr3_nt: TGTGCCAGCTCACCGGAGGGACACTATGGCTACACCTTC
d_call: NA
j_call: TRBJ1-2
clone_size: NA
v_call: TRBV18

cdr3_aa: CASRPSAIYEQYF
cdr3_nt: TGCGCCAGCAGGCCTAGCGCCATCTACGAGCAGTACTTC
d_call: NA
j_call: TRBJ2-7
clone_size: NA
v_call: TRBV10-2

cdr3_aa: CASSPGTRLAGELFF
cdr3_nt: TGCGCCAGCAGCCCCGGGACTAGGTTGGCCGGGGAGCTGTTTTTT
d_call: TRBD2
j_call: TRBJ2-2
clone_size: NA
v_call: TRBV5-1

cdr3_aa: CATSRPGLSGGYTF
cdr3_nt: TGTGCCACCAGCAGACCCGGACTGTCGGGAGGCTACACCTTC
d_call: NA
j_call: TRBJ1-2
clone_size: NA
v_call: TRBV15

cdr3_aa: CAWTQASYEQYF
cdr3_nt: TGTGCCTGGACGCAAGCTTCCTACGAGCAGTACTTC
d_call: NA
j_call: TRBJ2-7
clone_size: NA
v_call: TRBV30

cdr3_aa: CASSKVKGQRYEQYF
cdr3_nt: TGTGCCAGCAGCAAAGTAAAGGGACAGAGGTACGAGCAGTACTTC
d_call: NA
j_call: TRBJ2-7
clone_size: NA
v_call: TRBV21-1

cdr3_aa: CASSPRDRVGGTEAFF
cdr3_nt: TGCGCCAGCAGCCCACGGGACAGGGTAGGGGGTACTGAAGCTTTCTTT
d_call: TRBD1
j_call: TRBJ1-1
clone_size: NA
v_call: TRBV4-1

cdr3_aa: CASSLVRGTIYF
cdr3_nt: TGTGCCAGCAGCTTAGTTCGAGGAACCATATATTTT
d_call: NA
j_call: TRBJ1-3
clone_size: NA
v_call: TRBV7-2

cdr3_aa: CATSGRTLTGMNTEAFF
cdr3_nt: TGTGCCACCAGCGGACGTACCCTGACAGGGATGAACACTGAAGCTTTCTTT
d_call: TRBD1
j_call: TRBJ1-1
clone_size: NA
v_call: TRBV15

cdr3_aa: CASSEFGVAQPQHF
cdr3_nt: TGTGCCAGCAGTGAATTTGGAGTGGCCCAGCCCCAGCATTTT
d_call: NA
j_call: TRBJ1-5
clone_size: NA
v_call: TRBV25-1

cdr3_aa: CASSPGLRNGNTEAFF
cdr3_nt: TGTGCCAGCAGCCCGGGACTCCGAAACGGGAACACTGAAGCTTTCTTT
d_call: NA
j_call: TRBJ1-1
clone_size: NA
v_call: TRBV9

cdr3_aa: CASSLGPGDNTDTQYF
cdr3_nt: TGCGCCAGCAGCTTGGGGCCCGGGGACAACACAGATACGCAGTATTTT
d_call: NA
j_call: TRBJ2-3
clone_size: NA
v_call: TRBV5-1

cdr3_aa: CSVRSGRGGYEQYF
cdr3_nt: TGCAGCGTTAGGAGCGGGAGGGGAGGCTACGAGCAGTACTTC
d_call: TRBD2
j_call: TRBJ2-7
clone_size: NA
v_call: TRBV29-1

cdr3_aa: CASSETGTGAAEAFF
cdr3_nt: TGTGCCAGCAGTGAAACCGGGACAGGGGCGGCTGAAGCTTTCTTT
d_call: TRBD1
j_call: TRBJ1-1
clone_size: NA
v_call: TRBV2

cdr3_aa: CASSLKQGDGYTF
cdr3_nt: TGTGCCAGCAGTTTAAAACAGGGGGATGGCTACACCTTC
d_call: TRBD1
j_call: TRBJ1-2
clone_size: few
v_call: TRBV12-3/TRBV12-4

cdr3_aa: CASSRLGAYEQYF
cdr3_nt: TGTGCCAGCAGCCGACTAGGAGCCTACGAGCAGTACTTC
d_call: NA
j_call: TRBJ2-7
clone_size: NA
v_call: TRBV3-1/TRBV3-2

cdr3_aa: CASRMYSGSSYNEQFF
cdr3_nt: TGTGCCAGCAGAATGTATAGCGGGAGCTCCTACAATGAGCAGTTCTTC
d_call: TRBD2
j_call: TRBJ2-1
clone_size: NA
v_call: TRBV5-4

cdr3_aa: CASSIAFGPYGYTF
cdr3_nt: TGTGCCAGTAGTATCGCATTTGGCCCGTATGGCTACACCTTC
d_call: NA
j_call: TRBJ1-2
clone_size: NA
v_call: TRBV19

cdr3_aa: CSVGGGGGYTF
cdr3_nt: TGCAGCGTTGGTGGAGGCGGTGGCTACACCTTC
d_call: NA
j_call: TRBJ1-2
clone_size: NA
v_call: TRBV29-1

cdr3_aa: CASSGTGGNQPQHF
cdr3_nt: TGTGCCAGCAGTGGGACAGGGGGGAATCAGCCCCAGCATTTT
d_call: TRBD1
j_call: TRBJ1-5
clone_size: NA
v_call: TRBV2

cdr3_aa: CASSQGVNTGELFF
cdr3_nt: TGTGCCAGCTCACAGGGGGTGAACACCGGGGAGCTGTTTTTT
d_call: NA
j_call: TRBJ2-2
clone_size: once
v_call: TRBV18

cdr3_aa: CASRLAGVNEQFF
cdr3_nt: TGTGCCAGCCGGCTAGCGGGGGTCAATGAGCAGTTCTTC
d_call: TRBD2
j_call: TRBJ2-1
clone_size: NA
v_call: TRBV6-5

cdr3_aa: CATSRDRVGGYTF
cdr3_nt: TGTGCCACCAGCAGGGACAGGGTGGGGGGCTACACCTTC
d_call: TRBD1
j_call: TRBJ1-2
clone_size: NA
v_call: TRBV15

cdr3_aa: CATSDLGGGVDQETQYF
cdr3_nt: TGTGCCACCAGTGATCTCGGGGGTGGGGTCGATCAAGAGACCCAGTACTTC
d_call: NA
j_call: TRBJ2-5
clone_size: few
v_call: TRBV24-1

cdr3_aa: CASSLQAGGRELFF
cdr3_nt: TGTGCCAGCAGCTTACAAGCGGGGGGCCGGGAGCTGTTTTTT
d_call: TRBD2
j_call: TRBJ2-2
clone_size: NA
v_call: TRBV7-2

cdr3_aa: CASSMTSGGAVSSYNEQFF
cdr3_nt: TGTGCCAGTAGTATGACTAGCGGGGGGGCTGTAAGCTCCTACAATGAGCAGTTCTTC
d_call: TRBD2
j_call: TRBJ2-1
clone_size: NA
v_call: TRBV19

cdr3_aa: CASSLGGSPSEQYF
cdr3_nt: TGCGCCAGCAGCTTGGGGGGCTCTCCCTCCGAGCAGTACTTC
d_call: NA
j_call: TRBJ2-7
clone_size: NA
v_call: TRBV5-1

cdr3_aa: CASPRRQAGGLTGELFF
cdr3_nt: TGTGCCAGCCCTCGGCGGCAAGCGGGAGGTCTAACCGGGGAGCTGTTTTTT
d_call: TRBD2
j_call: TRBJ2-2
clone_size: NA
v_call: TRBV7-2

cdr3_aa: CAWSVSRTGNIQYF
cdr3_nt: TGTGCCTGGAGTGTGTCCAGGACTGGAAACATTCAGTACTTC
d_call: NA
j_call: TRBJ2-4
clone_size: NA
v_call: TRBV30

cdr3_aa: CASSQFGPGQGDNEQFF
cdr3_nt: TGTGCCAGCAGTCAGTTTGGCCCGGGACAGGGGGATAATGAGCAGTTCTTC
d_call: TRBD1
j_call: TRBJ2-1
clone_size: NA
v_call: TRBV6-6

cdr3_aa: CAWSLTGRDEQFF
cdr3_nt: TGTGCCTGGAGCCTGACAGGTCGGGATGAGCAGTTCTTC
d_call: NA
j_call: TRBJ2-1
clone_size: NA
v_call: TRBV30

cdr3_aa: CASSLGRNNEQFF
cdr3_nt: TGTGCCAGCAGTTTAGGGCGGAACAATGAGCAGTTCTTC
d_call: NA
j_call: TRBJ2-1
clone_size: NA
v_call: TRBV12-3/TRBV12-4

cdr3_aa: CASSSNRSDWRGQNYEQYF
cdr3_nt: TGTGCCAGCAGCTCAAACCGGAGTGATTGGAGGGGCCAAAACTACGAGCAGTACTTC
d_call: NA
j_call: TRBJ2-7
clone_size: NA
v_call: TRBV21-1

cdr3_aa: CASSLGTGITGELFF
cdr3_nt: TGTGCCAGCAGCTTAGGGACAGGAATTACCGGGGAGCTGTTTTTT
d_call: TRBD1
j_call: TRBJ2-2
clone_size: NA
v_call: TRBV11-2

cdr3_aa: CASSYMAGPTDTQYF
cdr3_nt: TGTGCCAGCAGTTACATGGCGGGACCCACAGATACGCAGTATTTT
d_call: NA
j_call: TRBJ2-3
clone_size: NA
v_call: TRBV6-2/TRBV6-3

cdr3_aa: CASSSRGGQAINEQFF
cdr3_nt: TGTGCCAGCAGCTCCCGCGGGGGACAGGCCATAAATGAGCAGTTCTTC
d_call: NA
j_call: TRBJ2-1
clone_size: NA
v_call: TRBV7-3

cdr3_aa: CASSPTSGTSETQYF
cdr3_nt: TGTGCCAGCTCACCAACTAGCGGGACATCTGAGACCCAGTACTTC
d_call: TRBD2
j_call: TRBJ2-5
clone_size: NA
v_call: TRBV18

cdr3_aa: CASSVQGAWGQPQHF
cdr3_nt: TGTGCCAGCAGCGTCCAGGGGGCTTGGGGACAGCCCCAGCATTTT
d_call: TRBD1
j_call: TRBJ1-5
clone_size: NA
v_call: TRBV5-6

cdr3_aa: CASSLGRLAGGYYNEQFF
cdr3_nt: TGCGCCAGCAGCTTGGGCCGACTAGCGGGGGGTTACTACAATGAGCAGTTCTTC
d_call: TRBD2
j_call: TRBJ2-1
clone_size: NA
v_call: TRBV5-1

cdr3_aa: CAISDGPGAFF
cdr3_nt: TGTGCCATCAGTGATGGGCCAGGGGCTTTCTTT
d_call: NA
j_call: TRBJ1-1
clone_size: NA
v_call: TRBV10-3